This T cell receptor (beta chain) emerged from a study of blood T cell repertoires in COVID-19. Study information: Samples taken during acute and convalescent COVID-19 were collected in the United States, Italy and Spain. PBMCs, B-cell-depleted T cells, or T cells provided the cDNA or gDNA that made up the material.

The CDR3 consists of 15 residues. CDR1 SGHNT and CDR2 YYREEE come from the germline V gene (reference sequence). V shed 4 bases and J 4 bases; nucleotides not matched to a gene: 6. Under the authors' procedure: Reference gene primers were amplified, and this amplification served to estimate nucleated cell counts. Profiled with immunoSEQ multiplex PCR; TCRdb holds only in-frame clones, not every one. V, J and clone size derive from that table, while D and trimming were established from the DNA sequence. Here the sample spans around 80,000 clones, about four fifths being singletons. This TCR came from a human donor in a cohort sampled during active COVID-19. The sequenced material came from peripheral blood. This chain uses TRBV5-4 with TRBJ1-2; 11 bases fit TRBD1. This CDR3 reads CASSDRTGGSYGYTF. CDR3 nucleotides: TGTGCCAGCAGCGATCGGACAGGGGGCTCCTATGGCTACACCTTC.